These 23 T cell receptor beta chains came from one sample sequenced in a study of response to subunit inactivated influenza vaccine. TCRdb re-analysed the RT-PCR reads in MiXCR, keeping a single row per CDR3 protein. The table has roughly 150,000 distinct CDR3 sequences, 11% seen once; the top ten hold 9.5% to 15%. This material consisted of non-naive T cells sorted from PBMCs, taken 40 to 50 days after vaccination. The receptors shown here come from a man in his fifties who received an inactivated influenza vaccine.

This clonotype has more than one count but fewer than ten. The chain carries TRBV24-1 and TRBJ2-5, with 10 bases fitting TRBD1. This CDR3 region has 16 residues. Trimming removed 4 bases from V and 5 bases from J; junction bases left unmatched: 9. Germline loops: CDR1 KGHDR, CDR2 SFDVKD. The CDR3 DNA follows: TGTGCCACCAGTGACGGGGGGACAGGGGTTCTGGAGACCCAGTACTTC. Its translation is CATSDGGTGVLETQYF.

The chain has TRBV9 and TRBJ2-7; D could derive from TRBD1 or TRBD2 (5 bases each). The CDR3 loop spans 16 amino acids. CDR1 and CDR2 from the germline V gene are SGDLS and YYNGEE. V lost 1 base and J 1 base, leaving 15 bases between the germline ends. The DNA for the CDR3 is TGTGCCAGCAGCGTATCTGGGGGTGGTGGATCCTACGAGCAGTACTTC. Its protein product is CASSVSGGGGSYEQYF.

This clonotype was seen ten or more times. The chain joins TRBV2 to TRBJ1-1, with D maybe TRBD1 (5 bases). Germline CDR1 is SNHLY and CDR2 is FYNNEI. The V end lost 7 bases, the J end lost 6 bases, and 15 bases lay between the germline ends. This CDR3 has 13 residues. The CDR3 sequence: CASNYVGGAEAFF. DNA of the CDR3: TGTGCCAGCAACTATGTGGGGGGTGCTGAAGCTTTCTTT.

This clonotype was picked up a small number of times. V and J are TRBV4-3 and TRBJ1-2, with 9 bases identical to TRBD1. Per germline, CDR1 LGHNA and CDR2 YSLEER. The V segment lost 0 bases and the J segment 7 bases; nucleotides outside the gene matches: 15. The CDR3 runs to 18 residues. In nucleotides, the CDR3 is TGCGCCAGCAGCCAAGATTACCAGGGGACAGGGCTACGAGTTGGCTACACCTTC. It specifies CASSQDYQGTGLRVGYTF.

This chain links TRBV6-1 with TRBJ1-2; D not certain. CDR3 length: 13 amino acids. V lost 2 bases to trimming and J lost 7 bases, with 11 bases between them. Per germline, CDR1 MNHNS and CDR2 SASEGT. This chain's CDR3 is CASSEFPSAGYTF. The CDR3 bases are TGTGCCAGCAGTGAATTCCCTTCGGCTGGCTACACCTTC.

The chain is built from TRBV28 and TRBJ2-7; no clear D. V dropped 4 bases and J dropped 7 bases, with 11 bases sitting between them. The CDR3 is 12 amino acids. Germline CDR1 MDHEN, CDR2 SYDVKM. The CDR3 reads CASSSGPLEQYF. The CDR3 DNA reads as TGTGCCAGCAGTTCGGGTCCTTTAGAGCAGTACTTC.

As to this clonotype: One base away lies a much larger clone, so this may be a sequencing read error. The V gene is TRBV11-2, the J gene TRBJ2-5, with no clear D. V dropped 1 base and J dropped 2 bases, with 8 bases sitting between them. Germline CDR1 is SGHAT and CDR2 is FQNNGV. This CDR3 contains 14 residues. The CDR3 region is CASSLGVTQETQYF. CDR3 nucleotides: TGTGCCAGCAGCTTAGGGGTCACACAAGAGACCCAGTACTTC.

This clonotype has a count of ten or more. The V gene is TRBV12-3 or TRBV12-4, the J gene TRBJ2-7, with D maybe TRBD2 (6 bases). The CDR3 is 13 residues long. V lost 6 bases and J lost 2, with 11 bases in between. This CDR3 is CASRGTQAYEQYF. The CDR3 bases are TGTGCCAGCAGGGGGACTCAGGCCTACGAGCAGTACTTC.

This clonotype was found many times. The genes are TRBV11-1 and TRBJ2-3; TRBD2 might be the D (6 bases). This CDR3 is built from 15 residues. Germline V CDR1 and CDR2: SGHAT, FQDESV (reference sequence). Deletions cut 4 bases from V and 0 bases from J, with 11 bases between. The CDR3 coding sequence is TGTGCCAGCAGCTCTTGGGGAGGTAGCACAGATACGCAGTATTTT. Protein: CASSSWGGSTDTQYF.

The chain is built from TRBV15 and TRBJ2-1; 7 bases agree with TRBD1. After removal of 1 base from V and 3 bases from J, the junction contained 3 bases not matched to a gene. The CDR3 is made up of 15 amino acids. Germline CDR1 LNHNV, CDR2 YYDKDF (reference sequence). The CDR3 protein is CATSRGTGFYNEQFF. The CDR3 DNA reads as TGTGCCACCAGCAGAGGGACAGGTTTCTACAATGAGCAGTTCTTC.

There are a few counts of this clonotype. The rearrangement links TRBV15 to TRBJ1-1, with D possibly matching TRBD1 (5 bases). Germline V lookup: CDR1 LNHNV, CDR2 YYDKDF (reference sequence). The CDR3 covers 14 residues. V was cut by 0 bases and J by 8 bases, with 13 bases left in between. The CDR3 sequence: CATSREYRTPEAFF. The CDR3, as DNA: TGTGCCACCAGCAGAGAATACAGGACACCCGAAGCTTTCTTT.

This chain joins TRBV12-3 or TRBV12-4 and TRBJ2-1; perhaps D is TRBD1 or TRBD2 (5 bases each). V shed 6 bases and J shed 8 bases, with 23 bases lying between them. There are 16 residues in the CDR3. The CDR3 sequence is CASRAPGTTMGDEQFF. The CDR3 DNA reads as TGTGCCAGCAGAGCACCCGGGACGACTATGGGGGATGAGCAGTTCTTC.

The chain joins TRBV10-3 to TRBJ2-3; TRBD2 agrees at 11 bases. Germline V gives CDR1 ENHRY, CDR2 SYGVKD. The CDR3 is 16 residues long. V lost 6 bases and J lost 2; bases outside the gene matches: 7. The CDR3 is CAIRGGTSGTTDTQYF. The CDR3 coding sequence is TGTGCCATCAGGGGGGGGACTAGCGGAACCACAGATACGCAGTATTTT.

This clonotype showed up just a few times. This chain links TRBV6-1 with TRBJ2-1; unclear D gene. The germline V gene has CDR1 MNHNS and CDR2 SASEGT. Trimming shortened V by 6 bases and J by 12 bases, and 15 bases separated the two germline ends. The CDR3 length is 12 residues. CDR3 bases: TGTGCCAGCAGCGCCTCCCGGTCAGGGCAGTTCTTC. This gives the protein CASSASRSGQFF.

This chain connects TRBV7-9 to TRBJ2-3; D is possibly TRBD1 (6 bases). Trimming stripped 1 base from V and 2 bases from J, with 10 bases between. This CDR3 spans 15 amino acids. The V gene's germline CDR1 is SEHNR and CDR2 FQNEAQ (reference sequence). CDR3 nucleotide sequence: TGTGCCAGCAGCTTAGATGGGGGCTACACAGATACGCAGTATTTT. Its translation: CASSLDGGYTDTQYF. Combining the CDR3 with reference TRBV7-9 and TRBJ2-3 gives the whole variable domain DTGVSQNPRHKITKRGQNVTFRCDPISEHNRLYWYRQTLGQGPEFLTYFQNEAQLEKSRLLSDRFSAERPKGSFSTLEIQRTEQGDSAMYLCASSLDGGYTDTQYFGPGTRLTVL.

This sequence joins TRBV14 and TRBJ1-1; a possible D gene is TRBD1 (5 bases). The germline CDR1 and CDR2 sequences are SGHDN and FVKESK. The length of the CDR3 is 18 residues. V lost 0 bases and J lost 8, with 25 bases in between. The CDR3 here is CASSQDRDGLWGFEEAFF. The CDR3 region has the DNA TGTGCCAGCAGCCAAGATCGGGACGGACTTTGGGGCTTCGAAGAAGCTTTCTTT.

The chain joins TRBV20-1 to TRBJ2-3; possibly TRBD1 or TRBD2 for D (6 bases each). Germline V gives CDR1 DFQATT, CDR2 SNEGSKA (reference sequence). V lost 6 bases to trimming and J lost 5 bases, with 33 bases between them. CDR3 length equals 19 residues. CDR3: CSAHRDIRSGRVREDTQYF. In DNA, the CDR3 is TGCAGTGCCCATCGGGACATTAGGAGCGGGCGCGTACGAGAAGATACGCAGTATTTT.

In this sample, this clonotype turned up many times. J is TRBJ2-7 and V is TRBV7-2, with a weak D call TRBD2 (6 bases). The germline gives CDR1 SGHTA, CDR2 FQGNSA. The CDR3 is made up of 15 amino acids. Trimming removed 1 base from V and 4 bases from J, with 14 bases in between. The CDR3 bases are TGTGCCAGCAGCTTAGGGCCTAGCGAGGTATACGAGCAGTACTTC. It yields the protein CASSLGPSEVYEQYF. Combining the CDR3 with reference TRBV7-2 and TRBJ2-7 gives the whole variable domain GAGVSQSPSNKVTEKGKDVELRCDPISGHTALYWYRQSLGQGLEFLIYFQGNSAPDKSGLPSDRFSAERTGGSVSTLTIQRTQQEDSAVYLCASSLGPSEVYEQYFGPGTRLTVT.

This clonotype has at least ten counts. V is TRBV7-6 and J is TRBJ2-7; D uncertain. V was trimmed by 5 bases and J by 0 bases, leaving 20 bases between them. From germline, CDR1 is SGHVS and CDR2 FNYEAQ. CDR3 length: 17 amino acids. The CDR3 is CASSHSCLQRSSYEQYF. The CDR3 DNA reads as TGTGCCAGCAGCCACTCCTGCCTACAGAGGAGCTCCTACGAGCAGTACTTC.

The chain carries TRBV2 and TRBJ1-1; no definite D call. The V end was cut by 10 bases, the J end by 2 bases, with 11 bases between. The CDR3 consists of 12 residues. CDR1 is SNHLY, CDR2 FYNNEI, per germline. CDR3 sequence reads: CANKPQNTEAFF. In DNA, the CDR3 is TGTGCCAACAAGCCCCAAAACACTGAAGCTTTCTTT.

This clonotype was recorded at least ten times. The CDR3 nucleotides read TGTGCCACCAGTAGATCGGGACAGGGCACAGATACGCAGTATTTT. Its protein is CATSRSGQGTDTQYF. This sequence joins TRBV24-1 and TRBJ2-3; 8 bases are shared with TRBD1. V was pared by 6 bases and J by 1 base, with 5 bases of the junction left unmatched. The CDR3 consists of 15 residues. Germline values: CDR1 KGHDR, CDR2 SFDVKD.

The V call is TRBV3-1, the J call TRBJ1-2, with 7 bases matching TRBD1. Germline CDR1 reads LGHDT; CDR2 reads YNNKEL (reference sequence). V shed 1 base and J 6 bases; nucleotides not matched to a gene: 11. This CDR3 contains 16 residues. CDR3 coding DNA: TGTGCCAGCAGCCAAGCCCGGGGGGCAGGGGGTGATGGCTACACCTTC. It translates to CASSQARGAGGDGYTF.

Many counts were recorded for this clonotype. The genes are TRBV3-1 and TRBJ2-7, with 9 bases aligning to TRBD1. Germline V lookup: CDR1 LGHDT, CDR2 YNNKEL (reference sequence). The CDR3 covers 14 residues. Trimming took 4 bases from V and 5 from J; bases not matched to a gene: 6. CDR3 DNA: TGTGCCAGCAGCCTCGGGACAGGGAAGGACGAGCAGTACTTC. As protein: CASSLGTGKDEQYF.